This T cell receptor beta chain derives from a study of T cell repertoires in cytomegalovirus infection. Study summary: CMV epitopes that were recently identified and HLA-C-restricted were used alongside well-studied HLA-B-restricted ones. It can be stated that public TCR beta signatures indicated CMV infection as well as a matching HLA type.

General observations from the study: HLA-C-restricted CMV-specific TCR beta clonotypes prevailed in the ex vivo response.

TCRdb re-analysed the reads in MiXCR, keeping a single row per CDR3 protein. The sample contains 300,000 to 400,000 distinct CDR3 sequences, just under 30% of which appear only once. This clonotype was found many times. Its antigen is not identified. The source of this sequence is a human donor in good health (CMV status not recorded). Some clones in this sample may be carry-over from other donors' samples. The sample consisted of cultured PBMCs, taken from culture after CMV antigen stimulation.

The CDR3 bases are TGTGCCAGCAGCCCTCCAGGGACCCCTAATGAAAAACTGTTTTTT. Translated, it gives CASSPPGTPNEKLFF. The chain employs TRBV2 and TRBJ1-4; D is possibly TRBD1 (5 bases). The V and J ends lost 6 bases and 3 bases respectively, with 14 bases between them. This CDR3 contains 15 residues. From germline, CDR1 is SNHLY and CDR2 FYNNEI.